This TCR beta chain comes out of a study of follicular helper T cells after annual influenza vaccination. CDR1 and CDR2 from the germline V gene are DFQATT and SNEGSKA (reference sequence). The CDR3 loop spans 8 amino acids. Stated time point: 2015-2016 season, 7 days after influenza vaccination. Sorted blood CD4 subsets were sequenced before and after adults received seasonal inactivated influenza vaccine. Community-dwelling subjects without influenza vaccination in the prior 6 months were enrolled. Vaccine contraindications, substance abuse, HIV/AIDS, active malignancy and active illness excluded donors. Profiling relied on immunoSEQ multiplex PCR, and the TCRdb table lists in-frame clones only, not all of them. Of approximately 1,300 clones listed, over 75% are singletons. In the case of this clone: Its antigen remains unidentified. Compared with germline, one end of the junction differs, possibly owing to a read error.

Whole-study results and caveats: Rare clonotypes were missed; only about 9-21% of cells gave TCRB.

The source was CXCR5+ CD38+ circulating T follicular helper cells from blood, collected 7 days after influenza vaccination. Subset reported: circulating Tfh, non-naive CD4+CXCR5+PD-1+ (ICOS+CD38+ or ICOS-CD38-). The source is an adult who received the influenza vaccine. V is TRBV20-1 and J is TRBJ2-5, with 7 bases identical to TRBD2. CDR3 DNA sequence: TGCAGTGTGAGCGGGGCGCACTTC. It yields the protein CSVSGAHF.